Listed below are T cell receptor beta chains from one sample, sequenced in a study of beta chain features in type 1 diabetes. Sequencing was performed with immunoSEQ multiplex PCR; in TCRdb, only in-frame clones are kept and a portion is missing. This sample yields around 340,000 clones, of which 20% are seen a single time; approximately 0.041% belongs to the top ten. The sample was naive CD4+ T cells from blood. These receptors were obtained from a young woman in good health. Both conserved end residues are part of each CDR3. The D gene is left open where the match is weak. Rows give clone size only sometimes, using once, few, many, or a class for an expanded clone.

length,size,J,D,V,CDR3,DNA
14,NA,TRBJ2-3,TRBD1,TRBV5-1,CASSLEDRVDTQYF,TGCGCCAGCAGCTTGGAGGACAGGGTAGATACGCAGTATTTT
15,NA,TRBJ2-3,TRBD2,TRBV4-2,CASSQLAGDADTQYF,TGTGCCAGCAGCCAACTAGCGGGAGATGCAGATACGCAGTATTTT
15,NA,TRBJ2-3,TRBD2,TRBV6-6,CASSHSGTSTDTQYF,TGTGCCAGCAGCCATAGCGGGACTAGCACAGATACGCAGTATTTT
15,NA,TRBJ2-1,TRBD2,TRBV18,CASSPQVTSGLEQFF,TGTGCCAGCTCACCACAGGTGACTAGCGGACTGGAGCAGTTCTTC
16,NA,TRBJ2-2,TRBD2,TRBV30,CAWNRGGPANTGELFF,TGTGCCTGGAATCGGGGGGGACCTGCGAACACCGGGGAGCTGTTTTTT
13,NA,TRBJ1-2,TRBD1,TRBV5-1,CASSPQGAHGYTF,TGCGCCAGCAGCCCACAGGGGGCACATGGCTACACCTTC
16,NA,TRBJ2-1,TRBD2,TRBV10-3,CAISGLAGEAYNEQFF,TGTGCCATCAGTGGACTAGCGGGAGAGGCATACAATGAGCAGTTCTTC
13,few,TRBJ1-1,NA,TRBV7-9,CASSPGLNTEAFF,TGTGCCAGCAGCCCCGGTCTGAACACTGAAGCTTTCTTT
11,few,TRBJ2-5,NA,TRBV20-1,CSAREGGVQYF,TGCAGTGCTAGAGAAGGAGGGGTGCAGTACTTC
15,few,TRBJ1-1,TRBD1,TRBV5-4,CASSLDTGVGTEAFF,TGTGCCAGCAGCTTAGATACAGGGGTGGGGACTGAAGCTTTCTTT
16,NA,TRBJ2-3,TRBD2,TRBV4-3,CASSQDLAGGSDTQYF,TGCGCCAGCAGCCAAGATCTAGCGGGGGGTTCAGATACGCAGTATTTT
15,few,TRBJ1-2,NA,TRBV18,CASSATSGRVVGYTF,TGTGCCAGCTCAGCAACCTCCGGCAGGGTGGTTGGCTACACCTTC
13,NA,TRBJ2-5,TRBD2,TRBV30,CAWSVSGGETQYF,TGTGCCTGGAGTGTTAGCGGGGGAGAGACCCAGTACTTC
12,NA,TRBJ2-7,NA,TRBV7-6,CASSLNRDEQYF,TGTGCCAGCAGCTTAAACAGGGACGAGCAGTACTTC
18,once,TRBJ2-5,NA,TRBV5-1,CASSPWNGVQGGKETQYF,TGCGCCAGCAGCCCTTGGAATGGGGTACAGGGTGGCAAAGAGACCCAGTACTTC
14,few,TRBJ2-1,TRBD2,TRBV29-1,CSTDRDYGYNEQFF,TGCAGCACAGACCGGGACTACGGTTACAATGAGCAGTTCTTC
15,few,TRBJ2-3,TRBD2,TRBV7-2,CASSSQGGILDTQYF,TGTGCCAGCAGCTCCCAGGGAGGGATATTGGATACGCAGTATTTT
17,NA,TRBJ2-7,TRBD1,TRBV5-1,CASSPMPPGQGAGEQYF,TGCGCCAGCAGCCCGATGCCCCCGGGACAGGGGGCGGGGGAGCAGTACTTC
16,few,TRBJ2-1,TRBD2,TRBV6-4,CASRPRLAGDRDEQFF,TGTGCCAGCAGACCTAGACTAGCGGGAGATAGAGATGAGCAGTTCTTC
14,few,TRBJ2-1,TRBD2,TRBV30,CAWRRTSEINEQFF,TGTGCCTGGAGGCGGACTAGCGAAATAAATGAGCAGTTCTTC
15,few,TRBJ2-7,TRBD2,TRBV6-5,CASSRTGGSSYEQYF,TGTGCCAGCAGCCGCACGGGGGGAAGCTCCTACGAGCAGTACTTC
17,few,TRBJ1-1,NA,TRBV4-1,CASSQGGRTRGNTEAFF,TGCGCCAGCAGCCAAGGGGGAAGGACGCGGGGGAACACTGAAGCTTTCTTT
17,NA,TRBJ2-3,NA,TRBV5-1,CASSPPSTPGTADTQYF,TGCGCCAGCAGCCCCCCCTCCACCCCAGGAACTGCAGATACGCAGTATTTT
14,NA,TRBJ1-2,TRBD1,TRBV10-3,CAISGTGKGHGYTF,TGTGCCATCAGTGGGACAGGGAAAGGGCATGGCTACACCTTC
12,few,TRBJ2-5,NA,TRBV7-9,CASSLVAETQYF,TGTGCCAGCAGCTTAGTAGCAGAGACCCAGTACTTC
15,few,TRBJ2-5,NA,TRBV4-1,CASSQDPGDQETQYF,TGCGCCAGCAGCCAAGACCCAGGGGACCAAGAGACCCAGTACTTC
13,NA,TRBJ2-2,NA,TRBV7-9,CASGRVYTGELFF,TGTGCCAGCGGCAGGGTATACACCGGGGAGCTGTTTTTT
10,NA,TRBJ2-1,NA,TRBV20-1,CSARRAEQFF,TGCAGTGCTAGGCGTGCTGAGCAGTTCTTC
16,few,TRBJ2-3,TRBD2,TRBV4-1,CASSSRVAGATDTQYF,TGCGCCAGCAGCTCCCGGGTAGCGGGAGCCACAGATACGCAGTATTTT
13,NA,TRBJ2-7,NA,TRBV6-5,CASSSTAPYEQYF,TGTGCCAGCAGTTCCACCGCGCCTTACGAGCAGTACTTC
13,few,TRBJ1-4,NA,TRBV4-1,CASSQESGRKLFF,TGCGCCAGCAGCCAAGAGTCTGGCAGAAAACTGTTTTTT
10,few,TRBJ2-3,NA,TRBV30,CAWSRDTQYF,TGTGCCTGGAGTCGAGATACGCAGTATTTT
13,few,TRBJ2-3,NA,TRBV19,CASQRVRTDTQYF,TGTGCCAGTCAGAGGGTGAGGACAGATACGCAGTATTTT
14,NA,TRBJ2-5,TRBD1,TRBV5-1,CASSLQGAEETQYF,TGCGCCAGCAGCTTACAGGGGGCAGAGGAGACCCAGTACTTC
14,few,TRBJ1-2,TRBD1,TRBV6-1,CASRRGQGIYGYTF,TGTGCCAGCAGGAGGGGACAGGGCATCTATGGCTACACCTTC
15,NA,TRBJ1-2,NA,TRBV9,CASSVALDSARGYTF,TGTGCCAGCAGCGTAGCTCTCGACAGCGCACGGGGCTACACCTTC
14,few,TRBJ2-3,NA,TRBV2,CASSIELSTDTQYF,TGTGCCAGCAGTATAGAGTTGAGCACAGATACGCAGTATTTT
15,NA,TRBJ2-1,NA,TRBV7-2,CASSTSGLEYNEQFF,TGTGCCAGCAGTACCTCGGGACTTGAATACAATGAGCAGTTCTTC
16,few,TRBJ1-2,TRBD1,TRBV5-1,CASRVGPGQANYGYTF,TGCGCCAGCAGGGTAGGGCCCGGACAGGCGAACTATGGCTACACCTTC
15,NA,TRBJ1-4,TRBD1,TRBV9,CASSGRTGLYEKLFF,TGTGCCAGCAGCGGGAGGACAGGGTTATATGAAAAACTGTTTTTT
15,NA,TRBJ1-1,NA,TRBV5-1,CASSSKGYANTEAFF,TGCGCCAGCAGCTCCAAGGGGTACGCGAACACTGAAGCTTTCTTT
17,few,TRBJ2-6,NA,TRBV9,CASSMDSVLAGANVLTF,TGTGCCAGCAGCATGGACAGTGTCCTCGCCGGGGCCAACGTCCTGACTTTC
17,once,TRBJ2-7,NA,TRBV4-1,CASSLRLGVAVPYEQYF,TGCGCCAGCAGCCTACGACTAGGGGTAGCGGTCCCCTACGAGCAGTACTTC
14,few,TRBJ2-7,NA,TRBV9,CASSVEEGPYEQYF,TGTGCCAGCAGCGTAGAAGAGGGTCCCTACGAGCAGTACTTC
13,NA,TRBJ1-1,NA,TRBV29-1,CSVAFTKNTEAFF,TGCAGCGTTGCCTTCACTAAGAACACTGAAGCTTTCTTT
14,NA,TRBJ1-5,NA,TRBV6-6,CASTMGSRQQPQHF,TGTGCCAGCACCATGGGGTCCAGACAGCAGCCCCAGCATTTT
14,NA,TRBJ2-1,NA,TRBV5-1,CASSLGASGNEQFF,TGCGCCAGCAGCTTGGGCGCGAGTGGTAATGAGCAGTTCTTC
18,NA,TRBJ2-1,TRBD2,TRBV4-3,CASSQDLGGAGAYNEQFF,TGCGCCAGCAGCCAAGATCTAGGCGGAGCGGGGGCCTACAATGAGCAGTTCTTC
14,few,TRBJ2-5,TRBD2,TRBV9,CASSVTGGQETQYF,TGTGCCAGCAGCGTAACGGGGGGTCAAGAGACCCAGTACTTC
15,few,TRBJ1-2,NA,TRBV4-2,CASSQVSRVGYGYTF,TGTGCCAGCAGCCAAGTTTCCAGGGTGGGCTATGGCTACACCTTC